This T cell receptor (beta chain) was observed in a study of T cell responses to AZD1222 COVID-19 vaccine listed by TCRdb under 2021. As for the study more broadly: Because spike-specific TCR depth and breadth did not differ between the two schedules, AZD1222 recipients who got a second dose at roughly 4 weeks were pooled with those who got a second dose at roughly 12 weeks. TCR sequencing covered over 230 trial participants: around 210 given two doses of AZD1222 and about 26 given two doses of MenACWY control vaccine. Trial participants were enrolled into age subgroups of 18-55, 56-69 and 70-plus years, which contained 148, 28 and 57 TCR-sequenced participants, respectively.

Paper-wide results and their limitations: Conclusions about previously exposed vaccinees are limited, since just six or seven AZD1222 recipients were seropositive for SARS-CoV-2 at baseline. Participants were mostly white British and included more females than males, and it was suggested by the authors that clonal diversity may have been underestimated. Reportedly, close to half of the unique spike-specific TCRs recognized epitopes lying outside the regions that are mutated in the B.1.351 and B.1.1.7 variants. Spike-specific TCR breadth and depth rose significantly after two AZD1222 doses compared with day 0 and with MenACWY recipients. CD4 TCRs associated with the vaccine covered the entire spike protein, and the dominant responses were in regions 160-218 and 743-854. In the small 56-69-year group, the increase in depth fell short of significance, most likely because of low power. Because no day 14 peak-response samples were available, the repertoires could be characterized only after the peak T cell response.

Comment on this clone: What antigen it recognizes has not been identified. No qualities accompany the bases; no much larger clone lies one base away.

The sample's time point, from its label and the paper: baseline before first vaccination. Samples from vaccinated people were obtained from the UK trials COV001 and COV002, which included a single-blind randomized controlled phase 2/3 trial of AZD1222 (ChAdOx1 nCoV-19) in healthy adults. Trial participant PBMC samples were collected at day 0 and day 28 after the second dose for TCRbeta chain sequencing. The CDR3 regions of human TCRbeta chains were analyzed by immunosequencing. Processing in the source paper ran as follows. Repertoire TCRs were matched against a reference library of SARS-CoV-2-specific TCRs generated with the MIRA antigen-specificity platform. Breadth was defined as the fraction of unique TCRs that were SARS-CoV-2-associated. Depth was defined as the fraction of total T cells that were SARS-CoV-2-associated. Using the MIRA data, every spike-specific TCR was mapped to the spike region that the TCR reacted to and assigned to either a CD4 or a CD8 class. Log10-transformed breadth and depth values were compared by one-way ANOVA with Sidak's multiple comparisons tests. TCRdb stores this immuneACCESS table with in-frame sequences only. Part of the clones is absent; in the studies checked, under half of the shortfall reflects unresolved V genes, and no reason is known for the rest. V and J calls and clone size are those listed in that table; D and trimming were worked out from the DNA. A total of 150,000 or so clones appear in this sample, about 89% of them only once. Of the sample, 5.1% is held by the ten largest clones.

The origin of this receptor is an adult in good health. Sequenced here: peripheral blood, sampled on day 0 of AZD1222 vaccination.

The DNA sequence reads TGTGCCAGCAGCTTAACCCCTACCTACGAGCAGTACTTC. This yields the protein CASSLTPTYEQYF. Rearrangement joined TRBV7-7 to TRBJ2-7; the D gene identity is not certain. At the junction V is shortened by 2 bases and J by 2 bases, with 7 bases in between. The CDR3 goes from the cysteine to the phenylalanine over 13 residues. The entry retains the CDR3 DNA only, 39 bases that are in frame from base 1. CDR1 and CDR2 were assigned from the germline V gene (reference sequence) as SSHAT and FNYEAQ.